This entry lists 20 T cell receptor beta chains sequenced from one sample in a study of blood T cell repertoires in COVID-19. Sequencing was performed with immunoSEQ multiplex PCR; in TCRdb, only in-frame clones are kept and a portion is missing. This sample yields some 210,000 clones, of which roughly 86% are seen a single time; roughly 5% belongs to the top ten. The sample was peripheral blood. The receptors here all came from a woman aged 70 to 79 with active or convalescent COVID-19.

This chain joins TRBV19 and TRBJ1-3, with D tentatively TRBD1 (5 bases). The CDR3 length is 14 residues. V was clipped by 8 bases and J by 3 bases, with 14 bases between them. Germline V lookup: CDR1 LNHDA, CDR2 SQIVND (reference sequence). CDR3 protein: CASDGREGGNTIYF. CDR3 nucleotides: TGTGCCAGTGATGGCAGGGAAGGTGGAAACACCATATATTTT.

This clone has just a few counts. V gene TRBV12-3 or TRBV12-4 combines with J gene TRBJ2-1, with D possibly matching TRBD2 (6 bases). V lost 7 bases and J 8 bases, leaving 15 bases between the germline ends. There are 13 residues in the CDR3. The CDR3 nucleotides are TGTGCCAGCACTCAGGGACTCGTCGATGAGCAGTTCTTC. This translates into CASTQGLVDEQFF.

The chain recombines TRBV7-3 with TRBJ2-1; 7 bases map to TRBD1. V lost 6 bases to trimming and J lost 3 bases; unmatched junction nucleotides: 17. CDR1 SGHTA and CDR2 FQGTGA come from the germline V gene. This CDR3 region has 18 residues. CDR3 nucleotide sequence: TGTGCCAGCAGTTCTCCTGAGGGGGCCCGAGCCTTCTACAATGAGCAGTTCTTC. It translates to CASSSPEGARAFYNEQFF.

This clone came up many times. The V gene is TRBV11-2, the J gene TRBJ2-2, with 7 bases matching TRBD1. The germline V gene encodes CDR1 SGHAT and CDR2 FQNNGV. With V trimmed by 5 bases and J by 3 bases, 6 bases remained unmatched. The CDR3 length is 15 residues. Here the CDR3 DNA reads TGTGCCAGCAGCCTCATGACAGGGTACACCGGGGAGCTGTTTTTT. Protein product: CASSLMTGYTGELFF.

This chain links TRBV6-5 with TRBJ1-1; the D gene is possibly TRBD1 (5 bases). The germline V gene encodes CDR1 MNHEY and CDR2 SVGAGI. The CDR3 runs 14 residues. Trimming took off 0 bases at V and 3 bases at J, with 8 bases between the two ends. The CDR3 reads CASSYSRQYTEAFF. The CDR3 DNA reads TGTGCCAGCAGTTACTCGAGACAGTACACTGAAGCTTTCTTT.

The chain joins TRBV28 to TRBJ1-2; 8 bases line up with TRBD1. J gave up 10 bases and V 6 bases, and 7 bases lay outside the gene matches. This CDR3 contains 12 residues. In germline, CDR1 is MDHEN, CDR2 SYDVKM. The CDR3 DNA reads as TGTGCCAGCAGCCCAGGGGGCGCAACCTACACCTTC. Translation gives CASSPGGATYTF.

The chain combines TRBV20-1 with TRBJ1-4; D unresolved. The CDR3 consists of 11 residues. The V gene's germline CDR1 is DFQATT and CDR2 SNEGSKA (reference sequence). The V end was cut by 8 bases, the J end by 6 bases, with 10 bases between. CDR3 sequence reads: CSTRSDEKLFF. The DNA for the CDR3 is TGCAGTACACGAAGTGATGAAAAACTGTTTTTT.

The rearrangement joins TRBV11-1 to TRBJ2-7, with 11 bases fitting TRBD2. Germline CDR1 reads SGHAT; CDR2 reads FQDESV (reference sequence). V gave up 5 bases and J gave up 3 bases; unmatched junction bases: 9. The CDR3 has 16 amino acids. This CDR3 reads CASSRGGTSGFYEQYF. As DNA, the CDR3 is TGTGCCAGCAGCCGGGGGGGGACTAGCGGTTTCTACGAGCAGTACTTC.

This clone was seen ten or more times. This chain connects TRBV15 to TRBJ1-3; 8 bases fit TRBD1. The germline V gene encodes CDR1 LNHNV and CDR2 YYDKDF (reference sequence). CDR3 length: 14 residues. With 4 bases clipped from V and 4 bases from J, the junction kept 3 bases outside the gene matches. CDR3 sequence reads: CATSNRGVGNTIYF. The CDR3 nucleotides read TGTGCCACCAGCAACAGGGGGGTCGGAAACACCATATATTTT.

The rearrangement links TRBV9 to TRBJ1-1; 7 bases agree with TRBD1. The CDR3 is made up of 13 amino acids. The germline CDR1 and CDR2 sequences are SGDLS and YYNGEE. With 6 bases clipped from V and 4 bases from J, the junction kept 6 bases outside the gene matches. The CDR3 loop is CASNTGERTEAFF. Here the CDR3 DNA reads TGTGCCAGCAACACAGGGGAACGCACTGAAGCTTTCTTT.

The CDR3 DNA sequence: TGTGCCAGCAGTACACCGACAGGGCAACAAGAGACCCAGTACTTC. This gives the protein CASSTPTGQQETQYF. This chain joins TRBV28 and TRBJ2-5, with TRBD1 matching 7 bases. The germline V gene encodes CDR1 MDHEN and CDR2 SYDVKM. The CDR3 extends over 15 amino acids. The junction had 8 bases not matched to a gene; V was cut back by 5 bases and J by 2 bases. Using reference TRBV28 and TRBJ2-5 for the parts outside the CDR3, the full variable domain is DVKVTQSSRYLVKRTGEKVFLECVQDMDHENMFWYRQDPGLGLRLIYFSYDVKMKEKGDIPEGYSVSREKKERFSLILESASTNQTSMYLCASSTPTGQQETQYFGPGTRLLVL.

This clone was seen more than once but under ten times. V and J are TRBV20-1 and TRBJ1-2, with D possibly being TRBD1 (5 bases). The CDR3 is 11 amino acids. V was shortened by 4 bases and J by 7 bases, with 10 bases between the two germline ends. The germline CDR1 and CDR2 sequences are DFQATT and SNEGSKA (reference sequence). CDR3 loop: CSAKQGAGYTF. The DNA for the CDR3 is TGCAGTGCTAAGCAGGGTGCTGGCTACACCTTC.

The chain employs TRBV28 and TRBJ2-2; D is unclear. The CDR3 has 16 amino acids. Germline lookup yields CDR1 MDHEN and CDR2 SYDVKM. Between the trimmed V and J ends, which lost 4 bases and 4 bases, there was a span of 16 bases. The CDR3 coding sequence is TGTGCCAGCAGTTCACTAATAGGTGGTAGCACCGGGGAGCTGTTTTTT. Translating it yields CASSSLIGGSTGELFF.

This rearrangement joins TRBV7-2 to TRBJ2-5; D may be TRBD2 (7 bases). The V gene's germline CDR1 is SGHTA and CDR2 FQGNSA. The V gene lost 3 bases and the J gene lost 2 bases, with 13 bases spanning the gap. There are 15 residues in the CDR3. CDR3 residues: CASSLGGAPQETQYF. DNA of the CDR3: TGTGCCAGCAGCTTGGGGGGGGCTCCTCAAGAGACCCAGTACTTC.

The chain uses TRBV2 and TRBJ2-5, with 7 bases identical to TRBD1. The J segment lost 2 bases and the V segment lost 8 bases, leaving 8 bases of the junction unmatched. Germline V lookup: CDR1 SNHLY, CDR2 FYNNEI. CDR3 length equals 14 residues. The CDR3 DNA is TGTGCCAGCCTCAGGGGGAGCTCACAAGAGACCCAGTACTTC. This translates into CASLRGSSQETQYF.

This chain links TRBV3-1 (or the pseudogene TRBV3-2) with TRBJ2-1; 10 positions agree with TRBD2. Germline trimming cut 0 bases from V and 7 bases from J; bases unmatched to any gene: 6. The germline CDR1 and CDR2 sequences are LGHDT and YNNKEL (reference sequence). The CDR3 is 16 residues long. The CDR3 bases are TGTGCCAGCAGCCAAGAGTTCCAGCGGGAGGGAAATGAGCAGTTCTTC. It specifies CASSQEFQREGNEQFF.

The chain uses TRBV5-5 and TRBJ1-1; no reliable D call. The CDR3 sequence is 13 residues long. The germline CDR1 and CDR2 sequences are SGHKS and YYEKEE (reference sequence). V was cut by 2 bases and J by 1 base, with 6 bases left in between. The CDR3: CASSLAGNTEAFF. The CDR3 nucleotides are TGTGCCAGCAGCTTAGCGGGGAACACTGAAGCTTTCTTT.

J is TRBJ2-1 and V is TRBV24-1, with TRBD1 identical over 7 bases. The CDR3 is 17 residues long. CDR1 and CDR2 (germline): KGHDR, SFDVKD. V lost 3 bases, J lost 8 bases, and 15 bases stayed unmatched. Here the CDR3 reads CATSDPTGDSGSDEQFF. The CDR3 DNA is TGTGCCACCAGTGATCCTACTGGGGACAGTGGTTCCGATGAGCAGTTCTTC.

This chain joins TRBV2 and TRBJ1-5, with 7 bases identical to TRBD1. With 6 bases clipped from V and 1 base from J, the junction kept 6 bases outside the gene matches. The germline gives CDR1 SNHLY, CDR2 FYNNEI. There are 15 residues in the CDR3. CDR3 loop: CASRYQGGSNQPQHF. CDR3 coding DNA: TGTGCCAGCAGGTACCAGGGGGGCAGCAATCAGCCCCAGCATTTT.

This CDR3 is CASSLGQTDEQYF. DNA for the CDR3: TGTGCCAGCAGCTTAGGACAGACGGACGAGCAGTACTTC. The V call is TRBV11-3, the J call TRBJ2-7, with D possibly being TRBD1 (5 bases). The germline CDR1 and CDR2 sequences are SGHNT and YENEEA. The CDR3 is 13 residues long. The V and J ends lost 1 base and 5 bases respectively, with 9 bases between them.